Listed here are 27 T cell receptor beta chains from one sample, sequenced in a study of blood T cells in healthy people across ages. Primers used in a second PCR of about 6 to 12 cycles were a sample-barcoded 5' primer and a J-beta primer mix. TCRdb re-called the 5' RACE reads through MiXCR, storing one row per CDR3 protein. This table has 1.5 million to 2 million distinct CDR3 sequences, around 42% appearing once. The source material was blood. These receptor sequences come from a human donor in good health.

This clonotype was found many times. The chain employs TRBV25-1 and TRBJ2-1, with 11 nucleotides matching TRBD2. CDR1 MGHDK and CDR2 SYGVNS come from the germline V gene. The CDR3 runs 14 residues. Unmatched junction bases numbered 9, after V lost 7 bases and J lost 10 bases. CDR3 amino acids: CASNMLAGGQEQFF. Here the CDR3 DNA reads TGTGCCAGCAACATGCTAGCGGGGGGCCAAGAGCAGTTCTTC.

The chain has TRBV9 and TRBJ2-6; D is uncertain. V shed 0 bases and J shed 0 bases, with 16 bases lying between them. Germline V CDR1 and CDR2: SGDLS, YYNGEE. This CDR3 is built from 19 residues. This chain's CDR3 is CASSVVGITAYSGANVLTF. In DNA, the CDR3 is TGTGCCAGCAGCGTAGTCGGTATAACAGCTTACTCTGGGGCCAACGTCCTGACTTTC.

The V call is TRBV11-1, the J call TRBJ2-7, with a tentative D call TRBD1 (5 bases). V lost 1 base, J lost 2 bases, and 12 bases lay in between. Germline V gene sequence: CDR1 SGHAT, CDR2 FQDESV (reference sequence). There are 15 residues in the CDR3. The CDR3 spells CASSLDETDTYEQYF. The CDR3 bases are TGTGCCAGCAGCTTAGATGAGACAGACACCTACGAGCAGTACTTC.

The chain links TRBV5-1 to TRBJ2-1, with 11 bases lining up with TRBD2. This CDR3 spans 17 amino acids. Germline loops: CDR1 SGHRS, CDR2 YFSETQ. The J segment lost 1 base and the V segment lost 4 bases, leaving 7 bases of the junction unmatched. The CDR3 spells CASSAPTSGGSYNEQFF. The CDR3 DNA reads as TGCGCCAGCAGCGCACCTACTAGCGGGGGATCCTACAATGAGCAGTTCTTC.

The gene calls are TRBV4-1 and TRBJ1-2; D call uncertain. V lost 1 base to trimming and J lost 4 bases, with 19 bases between them. Germline CDR1 MGHRA, CDR2 YSYEKL. The CDR3 totals 17 residues. CDR3 loop: CASSQGAPGSGPYGYTF. DNA of the CDR3: TGCGCCAGCAGCCAAGGGGCACCCGGGTCAGGTCCCTATGGCTACACCTTC.

Of note for this clonotype: A junction end diverges from the germline sequence, so it may reflect a read error. V usage is TRBV7-2 and J usage is TRBJ1-5; no firm D call. Germline CDR1 SGHTA, CDR2 FQGNSA. The CDR3 contains 15 residues. Here the CDR3 reads CASGLAGYSNQPQHF. The CDR3 DNA follows: TGTGCCAGCGGCTTAGCAGGTTATAGCAATCAGCCCCAGCATTTT.

The CDR3 here is CASSAPGGGEETQYF. In DNA, the CDR3 is TGTGCCAGCAGCGCTCCCGGTGGGGGGGAAGAGACCCAGTACTTC. V usage is TRBV5-4 and J usage is TRBJ2-5; 7 nucleotides match TRBD2. Germline-derived CDR1 and CDR2 are SGHNT and YYREEE (reference sequence). There are 15 residues in the CDR3. V gave up 4 bases and J gave up 3 bases; unmatched junction bases: 9.

In this sample, this clonotype turned up many times. This chain joins TRBV11-3 and TRBJ2-5; the D is unclear. This CDR3 has 13 residues. The V and J ends lost 1 base and 4 bases respectively, with 7 bases between them. CDR1 is SGHNT and CDR2 is YENEEA in the germline V gene. As DNA, the CDR3 is TGTGCCAGCAGCTTAGGAACTCCAGAGACCCAGTACTTC. Amino acid sequence: CASSLGTPETQYF.

The chain employs TRBV18 and TRBJ2-1, with 8 bases aligning to TRBD1. This CDR3 spans 14 amino acids. CDR1 KGHSH and CDR2 LQKENI come from the germline V gene. V shed 4 bases, J shed 7 bases, and the junction held 6 bases outside the gene matches. CDR3 DNA sequence: TGTGCCAGCTCACAAGAAACAGGGGGTAATGAGCAGTTCTTC. Translation: CASSQETGGNEQFF.

The genes are TRBV10-3 and TRBJ2-3; tentative D call: TRBD2 (6 bases). The CDR3 length is 14 residues. V was clipped by 5 bases and J by 2 bases, with 11 bases between them. Germline CDR1 is ENHRY and CDR2 is SYGVKD. CDR3 sequence (DNA): TGTGCCATCAGTCGGGACTCGTTCACAGATACGCAGTATTTT. It encodes CAISRDSFTDTQYF.

The V gene is TRBV5-1, the J gene TRBJ2-7; D may be TRBD1 (5 bases). Germline V gives CDR1 SGHRS, CDR2 YFSETQ. With 0 bases removed from V and 4 bases from J, the gap between germline ends came to 14 bases. This CDR3 has 15 residues. The CDR3: CASSLARTKAYEQYF. The CDR3 DNA reads as TGCGCCAGCAGCTTGGCTAGGACAAAAGCATACGAGCAGTACTTC.

This clonotype appeared a few times. J is TRBJ2-3 and V is TRBV5-1; 15 bases line up with TRBD2. V lost 4 bases and J lost 7; bases outside the gene matches: 7. CDR1 is SGHRS, CDR2 YFSETQ, per germline. The CDR3 has 16 residues. CDR3 coding DNA: TGCGCCAGCAGCCTCCGGACTAGCGGGGGGGCACATACGCAGTATTTT. Translating it yields CASSLRTSGGAHTQYF.

This clonotype has a handful of counts. The chain is built from TRBV2 and TRBJ2-4; no reliable D call. This CDR3 has 13 amino acids. Germline V gene data show CDR1 as SNHLY and CDR2 as FYNNEI. V dropped 6 bases and J dropped 0 bases, with 6 bases sitting between them. CDR3 sequence reads: CASREIAKNIQYF. The CDR3 DNA is TGTGCCAGCAGGGAGATAGCCAAAAACATTCAGTACTTC.

A remark on this clonotype: A read error is possible here, since a much larger clone lies one base away. The chain has TRBV20-1 and TRBJ2-5, with a tentative D call TRBD2 (6 bases). The germline CDR1 and CDR2 sequences are DFQATT and SNEGSKA (reference sequence). The CDR3 is 14 residues long. CDR3 in amino acids: CNAGSNMYQETQYF. As DNA, the CDR3 is TGCAATGCCGGGAGTAATATGTACCAAGAGACCCAGTACTTC.

A few counts support this clonotype. The rearrangement joins TRBV7-2 to TRBJ2-7; no clear D gene. Deletions cut 2 bases from V and 2 bases from J, with 10 bases between. The CDR3 spans 14 residues. Germline V lookup: CDR1 SGHTA, CDR2 FQGNSA. CDR3 bases: TGTGCCAGCAGCTTAAGGCGGATTACCTACGAGCAGTACTTC. Translation gives CASSLRRITYEQYF.

The J gene is TRBJ2-5, the V gene TRBV20-1; D remains ambiguous. The ends were cut back, 1 base at V and 0 bases at J, with 12 bases in the middle. Germline CDR1 DFQATT, CDR2 SNEGSKA (reference sequence). The CDR3 covers 15 residues. The DNA for the CDR3 is TGCAGTGCTAGAGTCCTGCCCCGAGACCAAGAGACCCAGTACTTC. It encodes CSARVLPRDQETQYF.

This clonotype was found many times. The CDR3 region has the DNA TGTGCCAGCAGCTTAGGACAACGCACTGAAGCTTTCTTT. Amino acids: CASSLGQRTEAFF. The rearrangement uses TRBV7-3 and TRBJ1-1, with D tentatively TRBD1 (5 bases). With 2 bases removed from V and 4 bases from J, the gap between germline ends came to 8 bases. This CDR3 has 13 amino acids. In germline, CDR1 is SGHTA, CDR2 FQGTGA.

This chain uses TRBV13 with TRBJ1-1; possibly TRBD1 for D (5 bases). Trimming removed 5 bases at V and 5 bases at J, with 12 bases between. Germline lookup yields CDR1 PRHDT and CDR2 FYEKMQ (reference sequence). The CDR3 consists of 13 residues. The CDR3 coding sequence is TGTGCCAGCAGCCCCATAAAGGGGACTGAAGCTTTCTTT. Protein product: CASSPIKGTEAFF.

This clonotype was seen a handful of times. V gene TRBV5-1 combines with J gene TRBJ2-1; D gene unclear. Germline V gene lookup returns CDR1 SGHRS and CDR2 YFSETQ. The length of the CDR3 is 16 residues. V lost 0 bases and J lost 8, with 18 bases in between. In DNA, the CDR3 is TGCGCCAGCAGCTTGGCCCGAGGACCCGCCAAGGATGAGCAGTTCTTC. It translates to CASSLARGPAKDEQFF.

This clonotype was counted many times. This chain links TRBV29-1 with TRBJ1-1, with D possibly TRBD1 on 5 matching bases. The CDR3 contains 13 residues. CDR1 is SQVTM, CDR2 ANQGSEA, per germline. V lost 4 bases to trimming and J lost 0 bases, with 9 bases between them. This CDR3 is CSVGGVMNTEAFF. The DNA of the CDR3 is TGCAGCGTTGGAGGGGTCATGAACACTGAAGCTTTCTTT.

The J gene is TRBJ2-5, the V gene TRBV7-2; D is ambiguous. Germline CDR1 reads SGHTA; CDR2 reads FQGNSA. The CDR3 loop spans 14 amino acids. The V end was cut by 3 bases, the J end by 1 base, with 9 bases between. This chain's CDR3 is CASSFQVGQETQYF. DNA of the CDR3: TGTGCCAGCAGCTTCCAGGTCGGCCAAGAGACCCAGTACTTC.

V is TRBV30 and J is TRBJ2-7; possible D gene TRBD1, 6 bases. Germline V CDR1 and CDR2: GTSNPN, SVGIG (reference sequence). The V end lost 5 bases, the J end lost 3 bases, and 17 bases lay between the germline ends. There are 14 residues in the CDR3. CDR3 amino acids: CAWQKQGWGYEQYF. The CDR3 nucleotides read TGTGCCTGGCAGAAACAGGGATGGGGCTACGAGCAGTACTTC.

The chain recombines TRBV7-9 with TRBJ1-1, with a possible D match to TRBD1 (6 bases). Germline V gene data show CDR1 as SEHNR and CDR2 as FQNEAQ (reference sequence). Trimming cost V 8 bases and J 5 bases, with 12 bases left between them. The CDR3 consists of 12 residues. The CDR3 nucleotides are TGTGCCAGCTGGGGGGGCCAAACTGAAGCTTTCTTT. It translates to CASWGGQTEAFF.

The gene calls are TRBV28 and TRBJ2-1; D possibly corresponds to TRBD1 (5 bases). The CDR3 runs 12 residues. In germline, CDR1 is MDHEN, CDR2 SYDVKM. The V gene lost 10 bases and the J gene lost 7 bases, with 14 bases spanning the gap. CDR3 bases: TGTGCCATCAAACAAGGGGTAAATGAGCAGTTCTTC. Amino acid sequence: CAIKQGVNEQFF.

This clonotype showed up just a few times. This chain uses TRBV3-1 with TRBJ2-5; TRBD1 or TRBD2 may be the D gene (6 bases each). The germline V gene has CDR1 LGHDT and CDR2 YNNKEL (reference sequence). V was shortened by 2 bases and J by 5 bases, with 12 bases between the two germline ends. There are 14 residues in the CDR3. In DNA form, the CDR3 reads TGTGCCAGCAGCCAATGGCAGGGGAGGGAGACCCAGTACTTC. Translated: CASSQWQGRETQYF.

The rearrangement links TRBV5-6 to TRBJ1-5; 10 bases agree with TRBD1. Unmatched junction bases numbered 7, after V lost 4 bases and J lost 3 bases. Germline V gives CDR1 SGHDT, CDR2 YYEEEE. CDR3 length equals 16 residues. CDR3: CASSMGDRGHNQPQHF. For the CDR3, the DNA is TGTGCCAGCAGCATGGGGGACAGGGGACACAATCAGCCCCAGCATTTT.

This clonotype was detected a few times. CDR3 in amino acids: CASSQAGTGGWIDTQYF. Written as DNA, the CDR3 is TGCGCCAGCAGCCAAGCCGGGACAGGGGGCTGGATAGATACGCAGTATTTT. This sequence joins TRBV4-1 and TRBJ2-3; 12 bases fit TRBD1. Germline CDR1 and CDR2: MGHRA and YSYEKL. This CDR3 region has 17 residues. Germline trimming cut 1 base from V and 5 bases from J; bases unmatched to any gene: 7.